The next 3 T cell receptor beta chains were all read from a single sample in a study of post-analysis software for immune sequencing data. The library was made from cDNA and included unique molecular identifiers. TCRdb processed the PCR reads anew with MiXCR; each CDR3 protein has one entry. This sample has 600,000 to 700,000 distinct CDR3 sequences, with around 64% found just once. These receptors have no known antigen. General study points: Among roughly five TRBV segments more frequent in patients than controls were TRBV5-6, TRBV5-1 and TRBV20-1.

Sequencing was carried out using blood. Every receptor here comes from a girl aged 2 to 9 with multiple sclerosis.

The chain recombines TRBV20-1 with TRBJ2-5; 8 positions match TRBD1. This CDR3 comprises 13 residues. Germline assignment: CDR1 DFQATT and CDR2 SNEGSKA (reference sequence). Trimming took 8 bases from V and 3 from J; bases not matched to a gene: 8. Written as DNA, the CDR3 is TGCAGTTCCCCAGGGGGCCCGGAAGAGACCCAGTACTTC. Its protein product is CSSPGGPEETQYF.

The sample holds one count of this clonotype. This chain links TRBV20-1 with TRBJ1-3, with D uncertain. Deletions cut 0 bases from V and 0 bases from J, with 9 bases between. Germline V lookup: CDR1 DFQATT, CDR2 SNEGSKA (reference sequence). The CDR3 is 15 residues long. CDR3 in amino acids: CSARDGQHSGNTIYF. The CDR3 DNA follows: TGCAGTGCTAGAGATGGGCAGCACTCTGGAAACACCATATATTTT.

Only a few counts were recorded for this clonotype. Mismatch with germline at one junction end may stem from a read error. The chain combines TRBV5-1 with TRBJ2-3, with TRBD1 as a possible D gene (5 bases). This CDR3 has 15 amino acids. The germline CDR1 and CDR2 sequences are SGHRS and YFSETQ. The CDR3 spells CASNLALGASDTQYF. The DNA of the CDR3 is TGCGCCAGCAACTTGGCGCTAGGGGCGTCAGATACGCAGTATTTT.